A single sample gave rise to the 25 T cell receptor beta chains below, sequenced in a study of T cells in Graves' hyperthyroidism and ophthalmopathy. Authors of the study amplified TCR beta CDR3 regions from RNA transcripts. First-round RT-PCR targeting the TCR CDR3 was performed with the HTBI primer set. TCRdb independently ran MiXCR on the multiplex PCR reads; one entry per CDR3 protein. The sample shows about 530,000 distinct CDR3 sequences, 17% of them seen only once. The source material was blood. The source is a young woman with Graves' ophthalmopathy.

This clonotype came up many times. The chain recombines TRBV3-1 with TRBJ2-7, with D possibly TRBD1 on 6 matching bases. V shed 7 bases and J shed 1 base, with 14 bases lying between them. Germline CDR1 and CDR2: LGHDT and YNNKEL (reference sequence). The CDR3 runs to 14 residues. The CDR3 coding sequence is TGTGCCAGCACACTCCGACAGGCATCCTACGAGCAGTACTTC. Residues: CASTLRQASYEQYF.

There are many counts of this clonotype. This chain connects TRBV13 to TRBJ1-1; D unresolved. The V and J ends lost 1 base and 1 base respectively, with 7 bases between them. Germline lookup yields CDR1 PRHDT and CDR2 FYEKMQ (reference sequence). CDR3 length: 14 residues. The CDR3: CASSLETKNTEAFF. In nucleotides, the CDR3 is TGTGCCAGCAGCTTAGAAACCAAGAACACTGAAGCTTTCTTT.

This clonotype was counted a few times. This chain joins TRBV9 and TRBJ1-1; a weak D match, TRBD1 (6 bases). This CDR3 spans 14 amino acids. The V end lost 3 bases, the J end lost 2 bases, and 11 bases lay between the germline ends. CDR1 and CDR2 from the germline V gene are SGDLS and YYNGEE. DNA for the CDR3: TGTGCCAGCAGCGGACAGGTGTCTAACACTGAAGCTTTCTTT. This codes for CASSGQVSNTEAFF.

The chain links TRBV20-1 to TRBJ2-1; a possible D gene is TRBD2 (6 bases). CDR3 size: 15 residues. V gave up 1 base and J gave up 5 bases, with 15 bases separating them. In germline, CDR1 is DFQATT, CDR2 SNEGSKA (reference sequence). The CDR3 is CSARVGAGQNNEQFF. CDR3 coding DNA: TGCAGTGCTAGAGTAGGCGCGGGGCAGAACAATGAGCAGTTCTTC.

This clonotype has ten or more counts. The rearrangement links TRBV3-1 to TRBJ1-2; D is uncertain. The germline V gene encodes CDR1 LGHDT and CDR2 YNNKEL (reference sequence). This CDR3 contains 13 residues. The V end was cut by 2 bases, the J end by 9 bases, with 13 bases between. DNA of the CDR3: TGTGCCAGCAGCCAAAGCTACCCAGACAGCTACACCTTC. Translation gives CASSQSYPDSYTF.

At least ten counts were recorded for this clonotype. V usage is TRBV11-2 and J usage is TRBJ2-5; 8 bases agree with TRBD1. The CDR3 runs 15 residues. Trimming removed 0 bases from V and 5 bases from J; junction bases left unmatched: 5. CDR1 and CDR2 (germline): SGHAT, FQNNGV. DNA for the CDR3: TGTGCCAGCAGCTTAGACGGCAGGGGGCTGGAGACCCAGTACTTC. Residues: CASSLDGRGLETQYF.

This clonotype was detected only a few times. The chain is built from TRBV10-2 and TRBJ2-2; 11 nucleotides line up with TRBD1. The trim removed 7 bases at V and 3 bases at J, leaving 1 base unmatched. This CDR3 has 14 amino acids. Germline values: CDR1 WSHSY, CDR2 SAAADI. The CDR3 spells CASKGQGDTGELFF. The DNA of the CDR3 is TGCGCCAGCAAGGGACAGGGGGACACCGGGGAGCTGTTTTTT.

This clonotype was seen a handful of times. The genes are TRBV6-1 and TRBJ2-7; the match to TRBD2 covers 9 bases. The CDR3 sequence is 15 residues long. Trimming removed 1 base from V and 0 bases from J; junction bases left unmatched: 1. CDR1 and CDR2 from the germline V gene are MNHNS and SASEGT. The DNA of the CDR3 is TGTGCCAGCAGTGAAGGTAGCGGGAGCTCCTACGAGCAGTACTTC. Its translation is CASSEGSGSSYEQYF.

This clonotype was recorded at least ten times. The CDR3 DNA reads TGTGCCAGCAGCCCCGACAGGGACCCCTACGAGCAGTACTTC. The encoded protein is CASSPDRDPYEQYF. This chain links TRBV6-2 or TRBV6-3 with TRBJ2-7; 7 bases are shared with TRBD1. Germline-derived CDR1 and CDR2 are MNHEY and SVGEGT. Trimming cost V 6 bases and J 2 bases; bases outside gene matches: 7. The CDR3 has 14 residues.

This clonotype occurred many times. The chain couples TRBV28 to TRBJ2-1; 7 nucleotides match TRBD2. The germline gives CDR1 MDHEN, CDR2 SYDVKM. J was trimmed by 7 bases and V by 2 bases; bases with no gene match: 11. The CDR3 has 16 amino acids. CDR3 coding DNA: TGTGCCAGCAGTTTAAGGCTAGCGGTGGGCAGGAATGAGCAGTTCTTC. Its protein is CASSLRLAVGRNEQFF.

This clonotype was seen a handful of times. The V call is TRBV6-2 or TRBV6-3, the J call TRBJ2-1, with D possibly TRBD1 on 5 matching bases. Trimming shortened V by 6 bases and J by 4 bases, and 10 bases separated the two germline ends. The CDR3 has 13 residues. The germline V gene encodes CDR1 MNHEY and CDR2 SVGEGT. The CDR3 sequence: CASSDRLYNEQFF. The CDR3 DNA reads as TGTGCCAGCAGCGACAGACTTTACAATGAGCAGTTCTTC.

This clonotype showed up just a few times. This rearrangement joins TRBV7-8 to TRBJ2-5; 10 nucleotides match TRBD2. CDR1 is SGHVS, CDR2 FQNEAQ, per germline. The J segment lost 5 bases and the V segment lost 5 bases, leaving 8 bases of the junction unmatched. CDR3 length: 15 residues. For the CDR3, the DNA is TGTGCCAGCAGCCCAGCGGGGGGGCCTGAGGAGACCCAGTACTTC. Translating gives CASSPAGGPEETQYF.

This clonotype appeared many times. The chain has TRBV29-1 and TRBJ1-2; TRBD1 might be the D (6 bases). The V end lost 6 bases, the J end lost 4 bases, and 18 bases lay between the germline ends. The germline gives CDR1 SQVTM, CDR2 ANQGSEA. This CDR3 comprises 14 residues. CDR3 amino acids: CSVITRTEGYGYTF. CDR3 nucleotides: TGCAGCGTGATCACCCGGACAGAGGGCTATGGCTACACCTTC.

The CDR3 sequence is CASSLVAVGEQYF. The CDR3 DNA reads TGCGCCAGCAGCTTGGTTGCCGTCGGAGAGCAGTACTTC. The chain links TRBV5-1 to TRBJ2-7; D gene uncertain. V lost 0 bases, J lost 7 bases, and 11 bases lay in between. This CDR3 spans 13 amino acids. CDR1 is SGHRS and CDR2 is YFSETQ in the germline V gene.

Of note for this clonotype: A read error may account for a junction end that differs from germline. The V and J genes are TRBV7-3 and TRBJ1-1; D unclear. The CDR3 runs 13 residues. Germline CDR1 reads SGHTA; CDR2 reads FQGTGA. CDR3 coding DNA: TGTGCTAGCAGCTTTAATATGGACACTGAAGCTTTCTTT. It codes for CASSFNMDTEAFF. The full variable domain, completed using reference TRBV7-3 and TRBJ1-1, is GAGVSQTPSNKVTEKGKYVELRCDPISGHTALYWYRQSLGQGPEFLIYFQGTGAADDSGLPNDRFFAVRPEGSVSTLKIQRTERGDSAVYLCASSFNMDTEAFFGQGTRLTVV.

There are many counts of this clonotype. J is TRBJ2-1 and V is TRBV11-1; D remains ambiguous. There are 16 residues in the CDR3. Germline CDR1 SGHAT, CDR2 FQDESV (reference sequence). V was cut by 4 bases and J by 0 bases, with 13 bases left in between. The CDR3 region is CASSSARRGSYNEQFF. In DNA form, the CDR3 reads TGTGCCAGCAGCTCGGCCCGTAGAGGCTCCTACAATGAGCAGTTCTTC.

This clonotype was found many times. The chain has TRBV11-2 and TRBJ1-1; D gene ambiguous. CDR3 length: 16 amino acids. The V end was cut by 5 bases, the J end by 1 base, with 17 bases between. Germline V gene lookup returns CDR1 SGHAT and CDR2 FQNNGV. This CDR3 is CASSPDVQRTNTEAFF. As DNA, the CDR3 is TGTGCCAGCAGCCCGGATGTACAGAGGACGAACACTGAAGCTTTCTTT.

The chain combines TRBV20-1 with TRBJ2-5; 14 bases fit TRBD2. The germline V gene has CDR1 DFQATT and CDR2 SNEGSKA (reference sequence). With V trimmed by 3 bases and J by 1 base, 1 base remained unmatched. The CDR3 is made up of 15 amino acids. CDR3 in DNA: TGCAGTGCTAGGGGACTAGCGGGGGCCCAAGAGACCCAGTACTTC. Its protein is CSARGLAGAQETQYF.

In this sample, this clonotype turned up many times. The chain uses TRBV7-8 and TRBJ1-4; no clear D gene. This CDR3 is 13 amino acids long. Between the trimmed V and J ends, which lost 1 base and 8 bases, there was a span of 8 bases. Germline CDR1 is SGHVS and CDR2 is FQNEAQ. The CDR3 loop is CASSLGRMEKLFF. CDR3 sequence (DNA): TGTGCCAGCAGCTTAGGGCGGATGGAAAAACTGTTTTTT.

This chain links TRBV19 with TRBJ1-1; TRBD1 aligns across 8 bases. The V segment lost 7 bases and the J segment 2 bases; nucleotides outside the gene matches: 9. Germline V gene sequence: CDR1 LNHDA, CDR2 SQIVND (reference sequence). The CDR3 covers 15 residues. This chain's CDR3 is CASKVQGAANTEAFF. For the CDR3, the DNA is TGTGCCAGTAAAGTCCAGGGGGCAGCAAACACTGAAGCTTTCTTT.

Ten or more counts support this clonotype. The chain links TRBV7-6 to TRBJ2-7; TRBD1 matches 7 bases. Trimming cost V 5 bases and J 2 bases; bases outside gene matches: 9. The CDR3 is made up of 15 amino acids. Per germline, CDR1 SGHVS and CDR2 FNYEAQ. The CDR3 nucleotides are TGTGCCAGCAGCCCAGGCCCCGGGACAGCCTACGAGCAGTACTTC. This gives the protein CASSPGPGTAYEQYF.

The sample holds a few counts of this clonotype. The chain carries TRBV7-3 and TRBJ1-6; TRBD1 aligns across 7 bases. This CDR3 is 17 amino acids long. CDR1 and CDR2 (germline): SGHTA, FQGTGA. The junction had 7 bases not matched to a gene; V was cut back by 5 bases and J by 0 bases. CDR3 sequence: CASSANSGGSYNSPLHF. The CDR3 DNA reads TGTGCCAGCAGCGCGAACTCAGGGGGCTCCTATAATTCACCCCTCCACTTT. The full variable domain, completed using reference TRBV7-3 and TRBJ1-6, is GAGVSQTPSNKVTEKGKYVELRCDPISGHTALYWYRQSLGQGPEFLIYFQGTGAADDSGLPNDRFFAVRPEGSVSTLKIQRTERGDSAVYLCASSANSGGSYNSPLHFGNGTRLTVT.

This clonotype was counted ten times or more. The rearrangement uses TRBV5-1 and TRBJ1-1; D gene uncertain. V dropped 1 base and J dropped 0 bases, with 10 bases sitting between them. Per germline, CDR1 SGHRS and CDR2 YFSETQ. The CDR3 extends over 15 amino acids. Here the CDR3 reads CASSLTSIMNTEAFF. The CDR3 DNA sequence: TGCGCCAGCAGCTTGACAAGCATAATGAACACTGAAGCTTTCTTT.

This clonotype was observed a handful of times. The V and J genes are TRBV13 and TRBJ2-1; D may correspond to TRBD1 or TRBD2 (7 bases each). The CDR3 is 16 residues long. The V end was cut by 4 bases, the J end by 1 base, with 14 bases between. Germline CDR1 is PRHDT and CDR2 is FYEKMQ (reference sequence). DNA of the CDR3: TGTGCCAGCAGCTGGGACAGCGGGGAGTCCTACAATGAGCAGTTCTTC. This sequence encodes CASSWDSGESYNEQFF.

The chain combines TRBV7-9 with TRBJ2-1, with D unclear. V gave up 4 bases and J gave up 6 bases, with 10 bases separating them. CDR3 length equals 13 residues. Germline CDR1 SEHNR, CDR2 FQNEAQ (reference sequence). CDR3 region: CASSSRRLNEQFF. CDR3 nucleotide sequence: TGTGCCAGCAGCTCACGGCGTCTCAATGAGCAGTTCTTC.